This T cell receptor (beta chain) was identified in a study of shared clonotypes between healthy human individuals. Study-level background: Donors were a couple of women and three men aged 18 to 49.

TCRdb keeps only in-frame clones here, not all; method: immunoSEQ multiplex PCR. This table holds hundreds of thousands of clones, around 93% found once. Losses at the gene ends were 0 bases for V and 4 bases for J; bases not matched to a gene: 2. Looked up from germline, CDR1 is SEHNR and CDR2 is FQNEAQ (reference sequence). The CDR3 is 14 amino acids. As defined, naive CD8 cells were CD45RO-negative and positively selected for CCR7, with terminally differentiated effector memory CD45RA+ cells excluded. The V call is TRBV7-9, the J call TRBJ1-1; 7 nucleotides line up with TRBD1. This clonotype was sampled from a man aged 25 to 40 in good health. Specimen: naive CD8+ T cells sorted from blood. CDR3 in DNA: TGTGCCAGCAGCTTAGCTCAGGGGGGCACTGAAGCTTTCTTT. Translated, it gives CASSLAQGGTEAFF.